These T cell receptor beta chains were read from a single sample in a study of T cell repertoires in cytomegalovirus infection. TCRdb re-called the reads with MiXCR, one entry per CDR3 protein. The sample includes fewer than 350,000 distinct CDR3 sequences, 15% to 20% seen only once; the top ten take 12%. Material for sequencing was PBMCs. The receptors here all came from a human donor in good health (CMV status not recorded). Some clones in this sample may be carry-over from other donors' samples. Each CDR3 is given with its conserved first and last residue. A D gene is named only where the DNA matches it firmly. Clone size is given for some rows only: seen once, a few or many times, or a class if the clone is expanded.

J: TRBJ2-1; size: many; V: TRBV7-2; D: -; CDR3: CASSTERAGIRFF; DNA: TGTGCCAGCAGCACCGAGCGGGCGGGAATAAGGTTCTTC
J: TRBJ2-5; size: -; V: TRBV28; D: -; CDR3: CASSLLRSGAGRETQYF; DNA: TGTGCCAGCAGTTTATTACGTTCGGGGGCTGGTAGGGAGACCCAGTACTTC
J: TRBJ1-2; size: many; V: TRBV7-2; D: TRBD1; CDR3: CASSTRQGNYGYTF; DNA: TGTGCCAGCAGCACGAGACAGGGGAACTATGGCTACACCTTC
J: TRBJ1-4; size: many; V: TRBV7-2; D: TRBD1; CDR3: CASSLRQGHEKLFF; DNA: TGTGCCAGCAGCTTAAGACAGGGGCATGAAAAACTGTTTTTT
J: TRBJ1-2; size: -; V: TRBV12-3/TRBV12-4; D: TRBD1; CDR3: CASSQDRGRSVYGYTF; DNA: TGTGCCAGCAGCCAAGACAGGGGGCGATCGGTCTATGGCTACACCTTC
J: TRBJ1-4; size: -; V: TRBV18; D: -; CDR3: CASSPRQSNEKLFF; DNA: TGTGCCAGCTCACCCCGGCAGTCTAATGAGAAACTGTTTTTT
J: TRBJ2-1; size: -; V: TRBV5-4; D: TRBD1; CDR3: CASSLGTGESAYNEQFF; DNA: TGTGCCAGCAGCTTAGGGACAGGGGAGTCTGCCTACAATGAGCAGTTCTTC
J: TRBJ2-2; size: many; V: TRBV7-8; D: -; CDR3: CASSRRRVGDFMGSGELFF; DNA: TGTGCCAGCAGCAGAAGGCGAGTGGGGGACTTCATGGGCTCCGGGGAGCTGTTTTTT
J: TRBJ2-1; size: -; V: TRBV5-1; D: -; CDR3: CASSLARTKFEQFF; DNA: TGCGCCAGCAGCTTGGCCCGGACTAAATTCGAGCAGTTCTTC
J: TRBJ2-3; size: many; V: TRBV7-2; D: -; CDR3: CASSGSSTDTQYF; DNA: TGTGCCAGCAGCGGGTCGAGCACAGATACGCAGTATTTT
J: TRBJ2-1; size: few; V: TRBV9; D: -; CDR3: CASSAGGSEQFF; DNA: TGTGCCAGCAGCGCCGGGGGTTCCGAGCAGTTCTTC
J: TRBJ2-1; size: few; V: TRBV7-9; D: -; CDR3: CASSRGENEQFF; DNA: TGTGCCAGCAGCCGTGGGGAGAATGAGCAGTTCTTC
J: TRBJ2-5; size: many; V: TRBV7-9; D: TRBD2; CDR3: CASSPGGGRQETQYF; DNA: TGTGCCAGCAGCCCGGGGGGGGGCCGGCAAGAGACCCAGTACTTC
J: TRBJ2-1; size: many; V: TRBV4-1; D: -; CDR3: CASSLGYSSYNEQFF; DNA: TGCGCCAGCAGCCTTGGCTACAGCTCCTACAATGAGCAGTTCTTC
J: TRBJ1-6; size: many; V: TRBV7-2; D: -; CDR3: CASSSGPQATLHSPLHF; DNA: TGTGCCAGCAGCTCCGGACCACAGGCAACCTTACATTCACCCCTCCACTTT
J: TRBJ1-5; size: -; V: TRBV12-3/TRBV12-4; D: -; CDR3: CASRQGGGSNQPQHF; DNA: TGTGCCAGCAGACAGGGAGGTGGGAGCAATCAGCCCCAGCATTTT
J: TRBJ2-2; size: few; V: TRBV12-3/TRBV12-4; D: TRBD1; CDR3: CAASQGGTGELFF; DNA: TGTGCCGCTTCACAGGGGGGAACCGGGGAGCTGTTTTTT
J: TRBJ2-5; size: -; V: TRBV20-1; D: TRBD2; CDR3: CSATSGGAGETQYF; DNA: TGCAGTGCTACTAGCGGGGGGGCCGGAGAGACCCAGTACTTC
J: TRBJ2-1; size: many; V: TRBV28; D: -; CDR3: CASSLEGLGGSSWDEQFF; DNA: TGTGCCAGCAGCCTAGAGGGATTGGGGGGCTCCTCCTGGGATGAGCAGTTCTTC
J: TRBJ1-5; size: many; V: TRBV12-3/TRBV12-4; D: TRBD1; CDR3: CASSLRTGNNQPQHF; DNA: TGTGCCAGCAGTTTACGGACAGGGAACAATCAGCCCCAGCATTTT
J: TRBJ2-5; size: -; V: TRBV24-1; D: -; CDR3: CATSDFTGTQYF; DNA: TGTGCCACCAGTGATTTTACAGGGACCCAGTACTTC
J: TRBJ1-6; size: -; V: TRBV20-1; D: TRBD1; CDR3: CSAPAGQGSRFNNSPLHF; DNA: TGCAGTGCCCCGGCGGGACAGGGGTCTCGGTTTAATAATTCACCCCTCCACTTT
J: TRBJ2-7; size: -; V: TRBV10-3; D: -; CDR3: CAISSLGEQYF; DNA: TGTGCCATCAGTTCCCTTGGAGAGCAGTACTTC
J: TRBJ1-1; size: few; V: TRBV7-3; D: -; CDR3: CASSSGRDSTEAFF; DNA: TGTGCCAGCAGCTCCGGCAGAGATAGCACTGAAGCTTTCTTT
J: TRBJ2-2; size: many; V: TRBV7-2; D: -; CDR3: CASSSYLNTGELFF; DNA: TGTGCCAGCAGCTCCTACCTGAACACCGGGGAGCTGTTTTTT
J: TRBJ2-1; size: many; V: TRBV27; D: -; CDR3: CASSPLGTGNEQFF; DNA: TGTGCCAGCTCCCCGTTGGGGACGGGCAATGAGCAGTTCTTC
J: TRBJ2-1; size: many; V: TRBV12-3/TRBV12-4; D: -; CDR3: CASSKLEYNEQFF; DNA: TGTGCCAGCAGCAAACTAGAATACAATGAGCAGTTCTTC
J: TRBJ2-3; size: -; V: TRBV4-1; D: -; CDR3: CASSQDLFGGSDTQYF; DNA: TGTGCCAGCAGCCAAGATTTGTTCGGGGGCTCAGATACACAGTATTTT
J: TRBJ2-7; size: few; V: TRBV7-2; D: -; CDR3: CASSGLNYEQYF; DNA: TGTGCCAGCAGCGGACTCAACTACGAGCAGTACTTC
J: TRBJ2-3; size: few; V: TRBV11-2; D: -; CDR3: CASSYPSAGGGTDTQYF; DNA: TGTGCCAGCAGCTACCCCTCCGCAGGGGGGGGTACAGATACGCAGTATTTT
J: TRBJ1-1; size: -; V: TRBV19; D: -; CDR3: CASSEQGLSVTEAFF; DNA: TGTGCCAGTAGTGAACAGGGTTTATCAGTCACTGAAGCTTTCTTT
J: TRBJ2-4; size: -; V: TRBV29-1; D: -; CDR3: CSVITRAWAKNIQYF; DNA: TGCAGCGTGATAACGAGGGCCTGGGCCAAAAACATTCAGTACTTC
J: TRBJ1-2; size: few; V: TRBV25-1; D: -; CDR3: CASTPDGNYGYTF; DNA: TGTGCCAGCACTCCGGACGGCAACTATGGCTACACCTTC
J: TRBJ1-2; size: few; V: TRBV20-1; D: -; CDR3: CSARGGRGGNYGYTF; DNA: TGCAGTGCTAGAGGTGGGAGGGGGGGTAACTATGGCTACACCTTC
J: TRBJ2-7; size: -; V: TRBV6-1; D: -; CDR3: CASSPRFGYEQYF; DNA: TGTGCCAGCAGCCCGCGTTTCGGATACGAGCAGTACTTC
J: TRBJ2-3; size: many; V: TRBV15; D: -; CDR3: CATSTSRRGSSTDTQYF; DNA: TGTGCCACCAGCACGTCGCGGCGGGGATCTAGCACAGATACGCAGTATTTT
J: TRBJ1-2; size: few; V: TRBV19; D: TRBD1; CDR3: CASSMLVGQSNYGYTF; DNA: TGTGCCAGTAGTATGTTGGTGGGACAGAGCAACTATGGCTACACCTTC
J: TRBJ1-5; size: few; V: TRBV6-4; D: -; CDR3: CASRPRNQPQHF; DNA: TGTGCCAGCAGGCCAAGAAATCAGCCCCAGCATTTT
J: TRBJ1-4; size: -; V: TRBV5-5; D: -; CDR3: CASSLGGSSGATNEKLFF; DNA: TGTGCCAGCAGCCTGGGAGGGTCGTCGGGGGCAACTAATGAAAAACTGTTTTTT
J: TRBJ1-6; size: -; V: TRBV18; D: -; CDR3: CASSPLYQRDNSPLHF; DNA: TGTGCCAGCTCACCCCTTTATCAGCGGGATAATTCACCCCTCCACTTT
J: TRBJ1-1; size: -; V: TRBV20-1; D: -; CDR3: CSASRGRTNTEAFF; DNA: TGCAGTGCTAGCCGGGGGAGGACGAACACTGAAGCTTTCTTT
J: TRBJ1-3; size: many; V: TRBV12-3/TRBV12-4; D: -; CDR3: CASSYYTFGNTIYF; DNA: TGTGCCAGCAGTTATTATACATTTGGAAACACCATATATTTT
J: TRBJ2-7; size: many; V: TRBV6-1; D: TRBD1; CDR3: CASSGSPDRGRREQYF; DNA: TGTGCCAGCAGTGGATCCCCGGACAGGGGGCGCCGCGAGCAGTACTTC
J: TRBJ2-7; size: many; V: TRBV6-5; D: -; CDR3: CASSYGPVSYEQYF; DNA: TGTGCCAGCAGTTACGGGCCAGTCTCTTACGAGCAGTACTTC
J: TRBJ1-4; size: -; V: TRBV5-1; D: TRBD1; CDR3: CASSRFGTEINEKLFF; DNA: TGCGCCAGCAGCCGCTTCGGGACAGAAATTAATGAAAAACTGTTTTTT
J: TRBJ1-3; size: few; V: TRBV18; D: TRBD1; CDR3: CASSLATGVSGNTIYF; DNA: TGTGCCAGCTCACTCGCCACAGGGGTCTCTGGAAACACCATATATTTT
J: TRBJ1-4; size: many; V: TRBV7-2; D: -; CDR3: CASSFQGSNEKLFF; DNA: TGTGCCAGCAGCTTTCAGGGGTCTAATGAAAAACTGTTTTTT
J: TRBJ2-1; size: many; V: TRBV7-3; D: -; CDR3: CASSLNRAEQFF; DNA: TGTGCCAGCAGCCTCAACAGGGCTGAGCAGTTCTTC
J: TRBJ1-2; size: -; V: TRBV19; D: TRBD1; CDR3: CASNDRGDGYTF; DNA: TGTGCCAGTAATGACAGGGGGGATGGCTACACCTTC
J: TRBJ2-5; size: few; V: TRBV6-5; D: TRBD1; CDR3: CASSYSPVGTGGLETQYF; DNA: TGTGCCAGCAGTTACTCGCCCGTTGGGACAGGGGGCTTGGAGACCCAGTACTTC
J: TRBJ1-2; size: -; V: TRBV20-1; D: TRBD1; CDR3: CSASRDRVSYGYTF; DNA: TGCAGTGCTAGTAGAGACAGGGTTTCCTATGGCTACACCTTC
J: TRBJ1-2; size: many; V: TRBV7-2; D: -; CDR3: CASSLDLAGYRGYTF; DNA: TGTGCCAGCAGCTTAGATTTAGCAGGGTACCGTGGCTACACCTTC
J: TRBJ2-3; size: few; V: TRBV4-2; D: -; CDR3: CASSQEGTDTQYF; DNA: TGTGCCAGCAGCCAAGAAGGGACAGATACGCAGTATTTT
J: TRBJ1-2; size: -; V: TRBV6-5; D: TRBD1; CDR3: CASRRTGHDGYTF; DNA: TGTGCCAGCAGGCGGACAGGGCATGACGGCTACACCTTC
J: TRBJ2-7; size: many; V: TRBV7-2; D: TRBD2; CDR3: CASSSGFAGGSSYEQYF; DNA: TGTGCCAGCAGCTCGGGATTCGCGGGGGGCAGCTCCTACGAGCAGTACTTC
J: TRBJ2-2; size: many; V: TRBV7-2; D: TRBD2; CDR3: CASSLSGGTGELFF; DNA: TGTGCCAGCAGCTTATCCGGGGGGACCGGGGAGCTGTTTTTT
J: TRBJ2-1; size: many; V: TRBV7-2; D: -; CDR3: CASSPQRVEQFF; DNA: TGTGCCAGCAGCCCTCAACGCGTGGAGCAGTTCTTC
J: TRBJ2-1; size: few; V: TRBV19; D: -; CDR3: CASSIGEGNSYNEQFF; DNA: TGTGCCAGTAGTATCGGAGAGGGAAACTCCTACAATGAGCAGTTCTTC
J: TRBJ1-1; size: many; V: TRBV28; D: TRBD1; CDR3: CASGQGRHTEAFF; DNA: TGTGCCAGCGGACAGGGGAGGCACACTGAAGCTTTCTTT
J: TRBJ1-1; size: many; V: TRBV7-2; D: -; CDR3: CASSLRGEAFF; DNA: TGTGCCAGCAGCCTCCGGGGTGAAGCTTTCTTT